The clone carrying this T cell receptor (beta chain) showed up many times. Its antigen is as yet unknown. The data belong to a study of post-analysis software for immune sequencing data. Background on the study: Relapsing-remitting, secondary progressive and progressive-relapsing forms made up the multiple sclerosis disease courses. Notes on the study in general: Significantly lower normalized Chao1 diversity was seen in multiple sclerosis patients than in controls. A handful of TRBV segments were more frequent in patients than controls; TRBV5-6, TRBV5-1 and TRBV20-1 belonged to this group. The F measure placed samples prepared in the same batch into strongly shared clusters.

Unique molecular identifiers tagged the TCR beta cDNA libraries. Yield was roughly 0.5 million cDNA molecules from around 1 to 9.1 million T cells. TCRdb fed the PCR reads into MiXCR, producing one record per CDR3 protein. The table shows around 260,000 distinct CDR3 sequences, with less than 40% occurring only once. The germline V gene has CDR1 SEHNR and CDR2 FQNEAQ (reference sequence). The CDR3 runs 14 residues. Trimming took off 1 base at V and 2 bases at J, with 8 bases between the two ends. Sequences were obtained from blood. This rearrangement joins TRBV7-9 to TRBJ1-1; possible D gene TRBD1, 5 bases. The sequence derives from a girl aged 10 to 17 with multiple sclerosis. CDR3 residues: CASSLVQGNTEAFF. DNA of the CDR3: TGTGCCAGCAGCTTAGTTCAGGGAAACACTGAAGCTTTCTTT. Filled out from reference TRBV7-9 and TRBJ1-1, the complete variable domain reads DTGVSQNPRHKITKRGQNVTFRCDPISEHNRLYWYRQTLGQGPEFLTYFQNEAQLEKSRLLSDRFSAERPKGSFSTLEIQRTEQGDSAMYLCASSLVQGNTEAFFGQGTRLTVV.